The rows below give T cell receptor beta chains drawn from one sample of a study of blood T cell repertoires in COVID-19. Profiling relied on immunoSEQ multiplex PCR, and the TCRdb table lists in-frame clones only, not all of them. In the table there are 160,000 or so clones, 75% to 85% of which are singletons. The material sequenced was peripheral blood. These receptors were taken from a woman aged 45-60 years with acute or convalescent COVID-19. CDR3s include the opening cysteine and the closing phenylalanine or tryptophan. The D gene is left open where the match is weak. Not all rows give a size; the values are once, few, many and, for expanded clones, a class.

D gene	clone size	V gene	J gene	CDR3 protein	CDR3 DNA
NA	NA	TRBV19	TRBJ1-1	CASSAVGAAFF	TGTGCCAGTAGCGCGGTGGGGGCGGCTTTCTTT
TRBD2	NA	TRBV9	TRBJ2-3	CASSVQAGGKTDTQYF	TGTGCCAGCAGCGTCCAAGCGGGAGGCAAGACAGATACGCAGTATTTT
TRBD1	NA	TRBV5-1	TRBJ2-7	CASSTTGTGAEYF	TGCGCCAGCAGCACAACCGGGACAGGGGCCGAGTACTTC
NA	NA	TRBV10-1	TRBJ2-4	CASSESPRGVKNIQYF	TGCGCCAGCAGTGAGTCGCCCAGGGGAGTCAAAAACATTCAGTACTTC
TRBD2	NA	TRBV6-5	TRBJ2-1	CASNAGSGNSNEQFF	TGTGCCAGCAATGCCGGAAGCGGGAACAGTAATGAGCAGTTCTTC
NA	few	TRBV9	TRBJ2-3	CASRATADTQYF	TGTGCCAGCAGGGCAACAGCAGATACGCAGTATTTT
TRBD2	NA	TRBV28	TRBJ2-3	CASSFGTSGRRTDTQYF	TGTGCCAGCAGTTTCGGGACTAGCGGGAGGAGGACAGATACGCAGTATTTT
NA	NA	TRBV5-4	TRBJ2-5	CASSLAGYQETQYF	TGTGCCAGCAGCTTGGCCGGGTACCAAGAGACCCAGTACTTC
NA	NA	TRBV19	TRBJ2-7	CASSIGRGGIVPNYEQYF	TGTGCCAGTAGTATAGGTCGCGGCGGGATTGTTCCTAACTACGAGCAGTACTTC
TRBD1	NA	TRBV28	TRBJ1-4	CASSLRTGAGEKLFF	TGTGCCAGCAGTTTGAGGACAGGGGCAGGAGAAAAACTGTTTTTT
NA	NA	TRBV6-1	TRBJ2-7	CASSEGPIVEQYF	TGTGCCAGCAGTGAAGGGCCGATCGTGGAGCAGTACTTC
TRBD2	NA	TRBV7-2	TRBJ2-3	CASSPTSGAYNTQYF	TGTGCCAGCAGCCCGACTAGCGGGGCTTATAATACGCAGTATTTT
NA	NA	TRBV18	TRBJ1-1	CASSPDLNTEAFF	TGTGCCAGCTCACCGGACTTGAACACTGAAGCTTTCTTT
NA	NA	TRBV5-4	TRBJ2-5	CASSLQGAQETQYF	TGTGCCAGCAGCTTACAGGGAGCCCAAGAGACCCAGTACTTC
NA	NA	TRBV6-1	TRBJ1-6	CASSEAAEGEDLGSPLHF	TGTGCCAGCAGTGAAGCGGCAGAGGGCGAAGATCTTGGTTCACCCCTCCACTTT
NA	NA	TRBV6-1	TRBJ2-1	CASSARRAGLSYNEQFF	TGTGCCAGCAGTGCCAGGCGGGCAGGCCTCTCCTACAATGAGCAGTTCTTC
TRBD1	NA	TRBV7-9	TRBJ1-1	CASSTDRREAFF	TGTGCCAGCAGCACGGACAGGCGTGAAGCTTTCTTT
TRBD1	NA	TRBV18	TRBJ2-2	CASSPGQGAGGELFF	TGTGCCAGCTCACCAGGACAGGGGGCCGGCGGGGAGCTGTTTTTT
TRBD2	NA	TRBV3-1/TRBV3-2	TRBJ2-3	CASSHAHRLAGGPCTDTQYF	TGTGCCAGCAGCCATGCTCACAGACTAGCGGGGGGGCCGTGCACAGATACGCAGTATTTT
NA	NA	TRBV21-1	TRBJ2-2	CASSKAWSQGAAGELFF	TGTGCCAGCAGCAAAGCATGGTCACAGGGGGCTGCCGGGGAGCTGTTTTTT
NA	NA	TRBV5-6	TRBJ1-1	CASNRQGWGTEAFF	TGTGCCAGCAACCGGCAGGGTTGGGGCACTGAAGCTTTCTTT
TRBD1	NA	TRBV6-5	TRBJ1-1	CASSRTGANTEAFF	TGTGCCAGCAGTCGGACAGGGGCGAACACTGAAGCTTTCTTT
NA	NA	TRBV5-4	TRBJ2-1	CASSKDRQSSYNEQFF	TGTGCCAGCAGCAAAGACAGGCAATCATCCTACAATGAGCAGTTCTTC
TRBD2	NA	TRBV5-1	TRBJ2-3	CASSPWGGTGTDTQYF	TGCGCCAGCAGCCCGTGGGGGGGGACCGGCACAGATACGCAGTATTTT
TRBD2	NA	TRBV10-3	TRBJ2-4	CAISEPSGGRLAGLNIQYF	TGTGCCATCAGTGAGCCGAGCGGTGGGCGTCTAGCGGGGTTAAACATTCAGTACTTC
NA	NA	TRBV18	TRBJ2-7	CASSPRLTSSYEQYF	TGTGCCAGCTCACCAAGGTTAACTAGCTCCTACGAGCAGTACTTC
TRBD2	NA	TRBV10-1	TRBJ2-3	CASSRSGGAGDTQYF	TGCGCCAGCAGTCGTAGCGGGGGGGCTGGAGATACGCAGTATTTT
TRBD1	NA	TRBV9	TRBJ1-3	CASSVGQGSSGNTIYF	TGTGCCAGCAGCGTTGGACAGGGGAGCTCTGGAAACACCATATATTTT
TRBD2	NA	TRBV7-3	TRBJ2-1	CASSFSGLAHNEQFF	TGTGCCAGCAGCTTTTCGGGACTAGCACACAATGAGCAGTTCTTC
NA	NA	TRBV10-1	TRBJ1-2	CASSESGQYSGYTF	TGCGCCAGCAGTGAGTCCGGACAATACAGCGGCTACACCTTC
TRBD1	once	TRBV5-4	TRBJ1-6	CASSVGQVPNSPLHF	TGTGCCAGCAGCGTGGGACAGGTCCCTAATTCACCCCTCCACTTT
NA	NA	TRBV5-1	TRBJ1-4	CASSWPVNEGVQANEKLFF	TGCGCCAGCAGCTGGCCGGTGAACGAGGGGGTGCAGGCTAATGAAAAACTGTTTTTT
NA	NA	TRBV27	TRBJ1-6	CASSYSYNSPLHF	TGTGCCAGCAGCTACAGCTATAATTCACCCCTCCACTTT
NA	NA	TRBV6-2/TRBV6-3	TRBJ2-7	CASSFPDLRWEQYF	TGTGCCAGCAGTTTCCCGGACTTACGTTGGGAGCAGTACTTC
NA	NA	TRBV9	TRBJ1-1	CASRKGGGGGTEAFF	TGTGCCAGCAGAAAGGGAGGGGGAGGTGGCACTGAAGCTTTCTTT
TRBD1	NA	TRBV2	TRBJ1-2	CASSERTGMSFYGYTF	TGTGCCAGCAGTGAGAGGACAGGGATGTCCTTCTATGGCTACACCTTC
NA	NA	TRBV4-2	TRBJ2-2	CASRREVRTGELFF	TGTGCCAGCAGACGTGAGGTTCGGACCGGGGAGCTGTTTTTT
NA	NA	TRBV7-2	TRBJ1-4	CASSPAGLNEKLFF	TGTGCCAGCAGCCCCGCAGGCCTTAATGAAAAACTGTTTTTT
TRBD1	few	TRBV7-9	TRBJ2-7	CASSPGQGGTYEQYF	TGTGCCAGCAGCCCGGGACAGGGGGGAACCTACGAGCAGTACTTC
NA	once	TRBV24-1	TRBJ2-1	CATSDPSKGMEDEQFF	TGTGCCACCAGTGATCCCTCGAAAGGGATGGAGGATGAGCAGTTCTTC
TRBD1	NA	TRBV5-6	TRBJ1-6	CASSWRGTGNSPLHF	TGTGCCAGCAGCTGGAGGGGGACAGGTAATTCACCCCTCCACTTT
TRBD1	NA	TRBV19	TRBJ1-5	CASSIRTGYSNQPQHF	TGTGCCAGTAGTATACGGACAGGTTATAGCAATCAGCCCCAGCATTTT
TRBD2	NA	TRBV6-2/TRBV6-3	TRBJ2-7	CASSYRLAGAQPTYEQYF	TGTGCCAGCAGTTACAGGCTAGCGGGAGCCCAACCCACTTACGAGCAGTACTTC
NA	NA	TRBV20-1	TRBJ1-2	CSASDGVGYTF	TGCAGTGCTTCTGACGGGGTAGGCTACACCTTC
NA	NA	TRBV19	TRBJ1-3	CASSTSGTPGNTIYF	TGTGCCAGTAGTACCTCCGGGACACCTGGAAACACCATATATTTT
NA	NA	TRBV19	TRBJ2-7	CASSLETGTPSYEQYF	TGTGCCAGTTCGTTAGAGACCGGGACTCCGTCCTACGAGCAGTACTTC
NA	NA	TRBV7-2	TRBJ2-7	CASLPSPDRTPSYEQYF	TGTGCCAGCCTTCCCTCTCCCGACAGGACTCCTTCCTACGAGCAGTACTTC
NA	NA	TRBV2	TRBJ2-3	CASSVGLSTDTQYF	TGTGCCAGCAGTGTCGGACTAAGCACAGATACGCAGTATTTT
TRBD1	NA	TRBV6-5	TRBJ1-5	CASSDGQGGQPQHF	TGTGCCAGCAGCGACGGACAGGGGGGTCAGCCCCAGCATTTT
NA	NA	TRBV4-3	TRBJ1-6	CASSQLGHNDGSPLHF	TGCGCCAGCAGCCAGCTGGGACATAATGACGGTTCACCCCTCCACTTT
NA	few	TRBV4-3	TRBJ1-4	CASSQGIRPWQKLFF	TGCGCCAGCAGCCAAGGGATCAGGCCGTGGCAAAAACTGTTTTTT
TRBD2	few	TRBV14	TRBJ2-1	CATKRGPTLSSYNEQFF	TGTGCCACAAAGCGGGGACCGACCTTAAGCTCCTACAATGAGCAGTTCTTC
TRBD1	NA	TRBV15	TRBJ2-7	CATSTVPGQGAYEQYF	TGTGCCACCAGCACCGTCCCGGGACAGGGGGCCTACGAGCAGTACTTC
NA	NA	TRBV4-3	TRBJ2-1	CASSQDAQRPYNEQFF	TGCGCCAGCAGCCAAGATGCCCAGCGGCCCTACAATGAGCAGTTCTTC